This T cell receptor (beta chain) stems from a study of cytomegalovirus exposure and HLA in healthy donors. V dropped 0 bases and J dropped 8; count of bases not matched to a gene: 6. Germline CDR1 reads ENHRY; CDR2 reads SYGVKD. This CDR3 has 15 residues. This clone is a singleton in its sample. What it binds is unknown. The protocol was immunoSEQ multiplex PCR, while the TCRdb copy is restricted to in-frame clones and leaves out a portion. This repertoire shows 160,000 or so clones, more than 70% found once; its top ten account for 3%. Study-level findings and limits: According to a subsequent analysis, TCR clusters from the first cohort were inclined to appear together in the roughly 120 validation repertoires.

The sample taken for sequencing was PBMCs. The chain joins TRBV10-3 to TRBJ2-1, with TRBD2 matching 8 bases. The sequence came from a man between 18 and 35 years old in good health and CMV-seronegative. The CDR3: CAISESTSAGYEQFF. The CDR3 bases are TGTGCCATCAGTGAGTCGACTAGCGCTGGGTATGAGCAGTTCTTC.